This T cell receptor (beta chain) emerged from a study of post-analysis software for immune sequencing data. Study-wide background: Relapsing-remitting, secondary progressive and progressive-relapsing multiple sclerosis were all included among the disease courses.

The CDR3 totals 17 residues. Germline-derived CDR1 and CDR2 are MNHNY and SVGAGI (reference sequence). The V gene end was trimmed by 6 bases and the J gene end by 4 bases; junction bases not matched to a gene: 10. The TCR beta cDNA libraries carried unique molecular identifiers. Each batch of about 0.95 to 11 million T cells produced some 450,000 cDNA molecules. One entry per CDR3 protein, called by TCRdb with MiXCR from the PCR reads. Of 150,000 to 200,000 distinct CDR3 sequences listed, around 30% are singletons. Findings and caveats of the study: Samples from one preparation batch, clustered by F measure, grouped strongly together. The study found significantly lower normalized Chao1 diversity in multiple sclerosis patients than in controls. Roughly 5 TRBV segments occurring more often in patients than controls included TRBV5-6, TRBV5-1 and TRBV20-1.

This clonotype was observed a few times. The antigen is not known. Sequenced input: blood. The chain is built from TRBV6-6 and TRBJ2-7; TRBD2 agrees at 15 bases. This TCR came from a girl between 10 and 17 years old with multiple sclerosis. The CDR3 DNA reads as TGTGCCAGCAGCCCAGGACTAGCGGGAGGGCCCGTTTACGAGCAGTACTTC. This translates into CASSPGLAGGPVYEQYF.